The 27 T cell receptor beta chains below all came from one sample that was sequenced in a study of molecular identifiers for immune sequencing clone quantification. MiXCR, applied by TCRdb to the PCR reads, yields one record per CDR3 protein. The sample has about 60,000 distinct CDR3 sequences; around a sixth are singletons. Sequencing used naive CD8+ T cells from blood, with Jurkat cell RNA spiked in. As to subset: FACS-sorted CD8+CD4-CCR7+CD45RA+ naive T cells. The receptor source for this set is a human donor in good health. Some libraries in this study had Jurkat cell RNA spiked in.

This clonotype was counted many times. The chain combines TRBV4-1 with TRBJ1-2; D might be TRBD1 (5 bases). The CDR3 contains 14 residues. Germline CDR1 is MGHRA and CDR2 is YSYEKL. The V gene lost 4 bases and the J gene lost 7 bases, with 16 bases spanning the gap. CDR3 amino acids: CASSPGLPAFGYTF. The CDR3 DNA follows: TGCGCCAGCAGCCCGGGACTCCCGGCCTTTGGCTACACCTTC.

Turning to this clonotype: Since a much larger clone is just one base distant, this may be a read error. The CDR3 nucleotides are TGCGCCAGCAGCCAAGAGGGACAGGTCAACTATGGCTGCACCTTC. Translating gives CASSQEGQVNYGCTF. V gene TRBV4-1 combines with J gene TRBJ1-2; 8 bases agree with TRBD1. Germline CDR1 MGHRA, CDR2 YSYEKL. The CDR3 contains 15 residues.

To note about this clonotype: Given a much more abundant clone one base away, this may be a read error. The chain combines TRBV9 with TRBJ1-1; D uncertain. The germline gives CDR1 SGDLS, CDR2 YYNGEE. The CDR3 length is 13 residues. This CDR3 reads CASSGGLNAEAFF. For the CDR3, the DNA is TGTGCCAGCAGCGGAGGATTGAACGCTGAAGCTTTCTTT. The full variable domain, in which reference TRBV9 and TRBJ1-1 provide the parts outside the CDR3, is DSGVTQTPKHLITATGQRVTLRCSPRSGDLSVYWYQQSLDQGLQFLIQYYNGEERAKGNILERFSAQQFPDLHSELNLSSLELGDSALYFCASSGGLNAEAFFGQGTRLTVV.

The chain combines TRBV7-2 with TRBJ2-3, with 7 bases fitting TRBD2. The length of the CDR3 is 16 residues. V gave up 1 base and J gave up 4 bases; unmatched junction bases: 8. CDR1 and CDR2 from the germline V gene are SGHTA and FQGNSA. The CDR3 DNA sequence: TGTGCCAGCAGCTTAGGGTGGGAGGGCGGGGCAGATACGCAGTATTTT. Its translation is CASSLGWEGGADTQYF.

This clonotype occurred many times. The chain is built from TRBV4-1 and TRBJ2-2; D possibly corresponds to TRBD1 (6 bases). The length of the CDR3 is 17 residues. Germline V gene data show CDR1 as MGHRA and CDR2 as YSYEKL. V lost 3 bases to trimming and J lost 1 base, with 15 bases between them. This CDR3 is CASSQESGVQNTGELFF. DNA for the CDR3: TGCGCCAGCAGCCAGGAATCAGGGGTTCAGAACACCGGGGAGCTGTTTTTT.

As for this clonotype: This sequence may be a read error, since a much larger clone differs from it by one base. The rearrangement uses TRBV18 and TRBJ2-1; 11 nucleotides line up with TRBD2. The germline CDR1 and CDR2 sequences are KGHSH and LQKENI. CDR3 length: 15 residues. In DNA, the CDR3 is TGTGCCAGCTCACTGGGACTAGCGGCGGTCAATGAGCAGCTCTTC. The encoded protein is CASSLGLAAVNEQLF.

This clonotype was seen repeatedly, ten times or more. As DNA, the CDR3 is TGTGCCAGCAGCCCCCCGGCTGTAGAGGAGCAGTTCTTC. Translated: CASSPPAVEEQFF. V is TRBV11-2 and J is TRBJ2-1; D is undetermined. CDR3 length: 13 amino acids. Per the germline V gene, CDR1 is SGHAT and CDR2 is FQNNGV. Trimming stripped 5 bases from V and 10 bases from J, with 15 bases between.

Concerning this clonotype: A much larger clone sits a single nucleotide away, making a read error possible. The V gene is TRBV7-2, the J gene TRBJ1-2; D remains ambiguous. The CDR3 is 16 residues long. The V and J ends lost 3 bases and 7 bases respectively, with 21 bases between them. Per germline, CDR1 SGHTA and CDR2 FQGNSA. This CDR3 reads CASSFRMPTAYCGYTF. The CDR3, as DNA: TGTGCCAGCAGCTTTAGAATGCCCACAGCTTACTGTGGCTACACCTTC.

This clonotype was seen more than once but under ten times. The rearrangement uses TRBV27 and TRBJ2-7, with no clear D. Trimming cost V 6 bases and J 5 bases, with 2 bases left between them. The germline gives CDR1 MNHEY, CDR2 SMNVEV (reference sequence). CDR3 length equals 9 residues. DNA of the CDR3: TGTGCCAGCAGCGACGAGCAGTACTTC. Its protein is CASSDEQYF.

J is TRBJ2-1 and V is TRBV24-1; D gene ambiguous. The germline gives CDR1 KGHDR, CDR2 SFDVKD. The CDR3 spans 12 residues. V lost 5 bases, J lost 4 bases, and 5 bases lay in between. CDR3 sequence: CATSVGYNEQFF. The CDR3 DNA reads TGTGCCACCAGTGTTGGATACAATGAGCAGTTCTTC.

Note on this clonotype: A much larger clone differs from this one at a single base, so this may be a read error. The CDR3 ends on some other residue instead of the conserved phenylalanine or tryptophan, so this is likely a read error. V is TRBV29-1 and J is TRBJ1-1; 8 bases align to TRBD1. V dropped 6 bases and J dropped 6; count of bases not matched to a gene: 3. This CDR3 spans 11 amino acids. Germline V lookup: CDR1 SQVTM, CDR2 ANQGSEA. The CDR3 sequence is CSVDREAEAFV. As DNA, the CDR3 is TGCAGCGTGGACAGGGAGGCTGAAGCTTTCGTT.

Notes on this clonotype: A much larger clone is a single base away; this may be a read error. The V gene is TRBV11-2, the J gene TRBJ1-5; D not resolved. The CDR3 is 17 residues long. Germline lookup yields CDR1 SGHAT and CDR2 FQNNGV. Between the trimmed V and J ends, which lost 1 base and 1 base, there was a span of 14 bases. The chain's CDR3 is CASSLAIYGKSNQPQHF. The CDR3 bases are TGTGCCAGCAGCTTAGCAATATACGGAAAGAGCAATCAGCCCCAGCATTTT.

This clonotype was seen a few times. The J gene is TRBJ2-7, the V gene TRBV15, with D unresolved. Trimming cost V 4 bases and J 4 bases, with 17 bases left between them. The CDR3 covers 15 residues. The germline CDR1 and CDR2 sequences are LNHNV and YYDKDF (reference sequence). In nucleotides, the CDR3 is TGTGCCACCAGCAAACCGTCGGGCTCTGGGTACGAGCAGTACTTC. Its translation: CATSKPSGSGYEQYF.

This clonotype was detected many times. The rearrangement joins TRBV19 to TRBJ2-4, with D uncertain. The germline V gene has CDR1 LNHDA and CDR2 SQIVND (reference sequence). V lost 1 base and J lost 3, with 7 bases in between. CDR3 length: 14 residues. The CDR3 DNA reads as TGTGCCAGTAGTATAGCCATGGACAAAAACATTCAGTACTTC. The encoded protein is CASSIAMDKNIQYF.

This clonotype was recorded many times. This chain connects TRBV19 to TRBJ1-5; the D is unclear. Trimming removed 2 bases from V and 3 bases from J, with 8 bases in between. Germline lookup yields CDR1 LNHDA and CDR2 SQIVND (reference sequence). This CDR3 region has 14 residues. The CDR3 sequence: CASSIRADNQPQHF. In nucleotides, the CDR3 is TGTGCCAGTAGTATACGGGCAGACAATCAGCCCCAGCATTTT. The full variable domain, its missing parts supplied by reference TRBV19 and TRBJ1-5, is DGGITQSPKYLFRKEGQNVTLSCEQNLNHDAMYWYRQDPGQGLRLIYYSQIVNDFQKGDIAEGYSVSREKKESFPLTVTSAQKNPTAFYLCASSIRADNQPQHFGDGTRLSIL.

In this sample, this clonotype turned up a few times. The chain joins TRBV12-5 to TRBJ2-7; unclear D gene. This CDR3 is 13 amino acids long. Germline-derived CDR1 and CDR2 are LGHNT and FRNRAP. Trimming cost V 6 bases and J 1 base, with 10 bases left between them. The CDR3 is CASGTSGSYEQYF. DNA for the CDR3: TGTGCTAGTGGAACCTCCGGATCCTACGAGCAGTACTTC.

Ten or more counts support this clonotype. CDR3 sequence (DNA): TGTGCCAGCAGCCCGGCCTGGGGGGGCACAGATACGCAGTATTTT. It encodes CASSPAWGGTDTQYF. This rearrangement joins TRBV5-4 to TRBJ2-3; tentatively, D is TRBD2 (6 bases). V was clipped by 4 bases and J by 1 base, with 13 bases between them. CDR1 and CDR2 (germline): SGHNT, YYREEE (reference sequence). The CDR3 consists of 15 residues.

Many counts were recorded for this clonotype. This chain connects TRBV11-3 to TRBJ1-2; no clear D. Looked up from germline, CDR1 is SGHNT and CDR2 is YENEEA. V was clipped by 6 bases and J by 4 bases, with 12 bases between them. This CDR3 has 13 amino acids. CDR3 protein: CASSRKVGYGYTF. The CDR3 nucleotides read TGTGCCAGCAGTAGGAAAGTGGGCTATGGCTACACCTTC.

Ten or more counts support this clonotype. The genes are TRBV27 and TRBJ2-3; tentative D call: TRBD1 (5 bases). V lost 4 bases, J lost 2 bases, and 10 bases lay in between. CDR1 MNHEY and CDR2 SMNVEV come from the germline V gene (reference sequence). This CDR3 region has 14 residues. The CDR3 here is CASSYQDITDTQYF. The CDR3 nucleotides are TGTGCCAGCAGTTACCAGGACATCACAGATACGCAGTATTTT.

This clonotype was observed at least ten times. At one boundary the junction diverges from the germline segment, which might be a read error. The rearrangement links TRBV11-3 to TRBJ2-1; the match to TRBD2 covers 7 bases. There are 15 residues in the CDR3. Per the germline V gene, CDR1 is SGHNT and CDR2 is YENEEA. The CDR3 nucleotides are TGTGCCAGCAGCCCAGCGGGGCTCGTGATCAATGAGCAGCTCTTC. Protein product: CASSPAGLVINEQLF.

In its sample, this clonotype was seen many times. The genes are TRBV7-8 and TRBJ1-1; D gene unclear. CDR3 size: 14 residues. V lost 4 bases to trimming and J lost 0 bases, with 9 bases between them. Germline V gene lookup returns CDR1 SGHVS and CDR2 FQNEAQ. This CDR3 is CASSSGSMNTEAFF. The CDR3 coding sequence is TGTGCCAGCAGCTCGGGGTCCATGAACACTGAAGCTTTCTTT.

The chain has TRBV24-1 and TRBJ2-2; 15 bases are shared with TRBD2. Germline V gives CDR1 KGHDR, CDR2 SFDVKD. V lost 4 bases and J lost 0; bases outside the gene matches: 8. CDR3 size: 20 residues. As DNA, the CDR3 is TGTGCCACCAGTGAACCTGGACTAGCGGGAGGGCCAACGAACACCGGGGAGCTGTTTTTT. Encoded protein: CATSEPGLAGGPTNTGELFF.

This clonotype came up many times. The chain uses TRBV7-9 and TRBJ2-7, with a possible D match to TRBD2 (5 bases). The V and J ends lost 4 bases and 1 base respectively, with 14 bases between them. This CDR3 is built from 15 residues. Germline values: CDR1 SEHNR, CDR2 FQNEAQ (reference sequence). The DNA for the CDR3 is TGTGCCAGCAGCTACCCCGGAGGCTCGTCCTACGAGCAGTACTTC. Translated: CASSYPGGSSYEQYF.

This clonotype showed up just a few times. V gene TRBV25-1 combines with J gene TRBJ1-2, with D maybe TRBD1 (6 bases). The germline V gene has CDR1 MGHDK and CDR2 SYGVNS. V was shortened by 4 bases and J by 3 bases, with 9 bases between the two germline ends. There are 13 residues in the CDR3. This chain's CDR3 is CASSVTGYYGYTF. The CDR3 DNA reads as TGTGCCAGCAGTGTAACAGGGTACTATGGCTACACCTTC.

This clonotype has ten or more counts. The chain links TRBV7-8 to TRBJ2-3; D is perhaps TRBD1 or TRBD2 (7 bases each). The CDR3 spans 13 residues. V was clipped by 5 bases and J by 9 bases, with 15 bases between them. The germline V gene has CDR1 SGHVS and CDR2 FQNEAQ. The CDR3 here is CASSQGGGGTQYF. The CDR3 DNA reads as TGTGCCAGCAGCCAGGGGGGGGGCGGGACGCAGTATTTT.

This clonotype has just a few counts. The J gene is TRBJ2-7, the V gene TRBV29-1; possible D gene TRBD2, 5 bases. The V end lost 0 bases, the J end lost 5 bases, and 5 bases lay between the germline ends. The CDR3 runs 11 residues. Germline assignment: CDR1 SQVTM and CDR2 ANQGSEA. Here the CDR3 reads CSVEERDEQYF. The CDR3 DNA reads TGCAGCGTTGAAGAGCGGGACGAGCAGTACTTC.

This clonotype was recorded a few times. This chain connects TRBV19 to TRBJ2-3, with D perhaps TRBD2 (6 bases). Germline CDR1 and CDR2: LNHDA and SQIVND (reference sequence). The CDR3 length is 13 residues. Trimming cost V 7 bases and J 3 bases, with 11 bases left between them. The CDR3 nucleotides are TGTGCCAGTATAGGAGGGGCGACAGATACGCAGTATTTT. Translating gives CASIGGATDTQYF.